This T cell receptor beta chain was observed in a study of identical twins. The CDR3 runs to 14 residues. The V and J ends lost 6 bases and 6 bases, in that order; junction bases with no gene match: 10. Overall study results and limits: Memory repertoires lacked the insertion deficit that abundant cord blood beta clonotypes showed. Low generation-probability sequences were in excess among twin-shared out-of-frame alpha sequences. There is a chance that invariant MAIT and iNKT cells partially muddied zero-insertion analyses.

Turning to this clonotype: Its cognate antigen is unknown.

TCRdb passed the 5' RACE reads through MiXCR, listing each CDR3 protein once. Here the sample spans around 550,000 distinct CDR3 sequences, around 15% being singletons. The donors were all healthy and Caucasian. The sample was also reused in another study, on yellow fever vaccine responses in identical twins.

The V call is TRBV12-3 or TRBV12-4, the J call TRBJ1-2; 7 nucleotides match TRBD1. The sequenced sample consisted of CD4+ T cells sorted from blood. This clonotype was obtained from a woman under 30 in good health. The CDR3 DNA follows: TGTGCCAGCAGCCCCTCCGTAGGGGGCAATGGCTACACCTTC. Translated: CASSPSVGGNGYTF.